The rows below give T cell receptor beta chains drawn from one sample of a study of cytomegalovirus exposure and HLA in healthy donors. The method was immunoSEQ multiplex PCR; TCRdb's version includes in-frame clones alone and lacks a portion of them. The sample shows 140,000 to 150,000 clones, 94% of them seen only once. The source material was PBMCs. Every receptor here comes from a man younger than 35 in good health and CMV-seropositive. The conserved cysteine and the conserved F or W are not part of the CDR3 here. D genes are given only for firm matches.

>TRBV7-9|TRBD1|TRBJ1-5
ASSLGQGTETQH
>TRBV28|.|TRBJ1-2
ASIGQTYGYT
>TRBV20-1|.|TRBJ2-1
SARRGKGF
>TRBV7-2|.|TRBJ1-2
ASSLGGYPYGYT
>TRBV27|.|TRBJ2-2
ASRGGYAGELF
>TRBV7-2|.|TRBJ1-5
ASSFLLEGSPQH
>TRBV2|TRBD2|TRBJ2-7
ASRSGLAGAQQY
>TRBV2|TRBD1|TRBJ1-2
ASSAGTGGHYGYT
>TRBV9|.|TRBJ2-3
ASSALADTQY
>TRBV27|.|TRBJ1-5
ASSSSGLNQPQH
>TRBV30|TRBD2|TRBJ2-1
AWSGSGVSYNEQF
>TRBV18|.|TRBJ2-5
ASSPLVGSGETQY
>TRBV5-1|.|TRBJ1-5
ASSFGTENQPQH
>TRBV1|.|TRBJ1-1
TSSLGGAKMYPAF
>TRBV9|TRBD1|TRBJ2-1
ASSTRQGSSYNEQF
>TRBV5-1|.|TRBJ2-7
ASSFHDADEQY
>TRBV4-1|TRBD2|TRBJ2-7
ASSQLAGVLSYEQY
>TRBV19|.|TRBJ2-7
ASKSGSSYEQY
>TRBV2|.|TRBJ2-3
ASSAARSLDTDTQY
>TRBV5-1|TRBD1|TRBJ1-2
ASSPGDRGYGYT
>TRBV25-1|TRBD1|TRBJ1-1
ASSEGQGRNTEAF
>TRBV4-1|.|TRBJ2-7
ASTPTFSEPSYEQY
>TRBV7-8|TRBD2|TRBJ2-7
ASSPGLAGGPSHEQY
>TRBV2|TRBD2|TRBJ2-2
ASKSAGWTGELF
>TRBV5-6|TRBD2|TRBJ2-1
ASSLLASYYNEQF
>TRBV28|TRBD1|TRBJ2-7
ASRQGTDLYEQY
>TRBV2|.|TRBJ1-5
ASSEEVRGYSNQPQH